The rows below give T cell receptor beta chains drawn from one sample of a study of shared clonotypes between healthy human individuals. Only in-frame clones appear in the TCRdb table, and some are missing; sequencing was by immunoSEQ multiplex PCR. The sample lists hundreds of thousands of clones, about two thirds occurring once. Sample: memory CD4+ T cells sorted from blood. All receptors derive from a woman aged 30 to 39 in good health. Each CDR3 is given with its conserved first and last residue. The order of the fields is D gene, clone size, V gene, J gene, CDR3 DNA, CDR3 protein. D genes are given only for firm matches. The size entry is marked missing in some rows and otherwise reads once, few, many or a size class.

>TRBD1|-|TRBV6-5|TRBJ2-2
TGTGCCAGCAGTAGGGGGCCCGACACCGGGGAGCTGTTTTTT
CASSRGPDTGELFF
>-|-|TRBV7-8|TRBJ2-3
TGTGCCAGCAGCCCCGGCCAGAGCACAGATACGCAGTATTTT
CASSPGQSTDTQYF
>-|few|TRBV6-1|TRBJ2-3
TGTGCCAGTCCCCCAGGGGAGGTGGATACGCAGTATTTT
CASPPGEVDTQYF
>-|-|TRBV4-1|TRBJ2-7
TGCGCCAGCAGCCAAGTCCGAGGGAACGGATACGAGCAGTACTTC
CASSQVRGNGYEQYF
>-|few|TRBV28|TRBJ1-5
TGTGCCAGCGATGATTGGCAGGGCTTTAATCAGCCCCAGCATTTT
CASDDWQGFNQPQHF
>TRBD2|-|TRBV9|TRBJ2-1
TGTGCCAAACTAGACCCCGGACTAGCTTTTTCTTCCTCTACGGGCAATGAGCAGTTCTTC
CAKLDPGLAFSSSTGNEQFF
>-|once|TRBV19|TRBJ1-5
TGTGCCAGTAGTTGGTTCGACCAGCCCCAGCATTTT
CASSWFDQPQHF
>-|-|TRBV6-4|TRBJ1-1
TGTGCCAGCAGTGCGGAGTATAAGAACACTGAAGCTTTCTTT
CASSAEYKNTEAFF
>-|-|TRBV5-1|TRBJ1-5
TGCGCCAGCAGAACGGACCCAGGAAATCAGCCCCAGCATTTT
CASRTDPGNQPQHF
>-|few|TRBV14|TRBJ2-3
TGTGCCAGCAGCCGAGGCTTACCACCACACGGTACGCAGTATTTT
CASSRGLPPHGTQYF
>-|few|TRBV4-1|TRBJ2-7
TGCGCCAGCAGCCAAGGGACTTCCTACGAGCAGTACTTC
CASSQGTSYEQYF
>-|-|TRBV5-1|TRBJ2-5
TGCGCCAGCAGCACTACATCCGGGAGCCAAGAGACCCAGTACTTC
CASSTTSGSQETQYF
>TRBD1|-|TRBV11-2|TRBJ2-1
TGTGCCAGCAGCTTATCCGGGACAGGGGCCTACAATGAGCAGTTCTTC
CASSLSGTGAYNEQFF
>-|-|TRBV5-1|TRBJ2-4
TGCGCCAGCAGCTCAGACCGACATAGGAACATTCAGTACTTC
CASSSDRHRNIQYF
>TRBD2|-|TRBV5-1|TRBJ2-1
TGCGCCAGCAGCTCAATGTCGGGACTAGCGGGCAATGAGCAGTTCTTC
CASSSMSGLAGNEQFF
>TRBD1|-|TRBV18|TRBJ1-1
TGTGCCAGCTCACCCGAGGGCCAGGGGGCTTTAAGGAACACTGAAGCTTTCTTT
CASSPEGQGALRNTEAFF
>-|-|TRBV5-1|TRBJ2-2
TGCGCCAGCAGCTCCGGAGGTAGCGCGGGGTCGGGCGGGGAGCTGTTTTTT
CASSSGGSAGSGGELFF
>TRBD1|once|TRBV5-4|TRBJ2-5
TGTGCCAGCAGCTCCCGGGACAGGCAAGGGGGGACCCAGTACTTC
CASSSRDRQGGTQYF
>-|few|TRBV15|TRBJ2-6
TGTGCCACCAGCAGAGATGGTGTAGGTGGGGCCAACGTCCTGACTTTC
CATSRDGVGGANVLTF
>-|-|TRBV18|TRBJ1-5
TGTGCCAGCTCAGGGGATGGGAGGGGTAGCAATCAGCCCCAGCATTTT
CASSGDGRGSNQPQHF
>-|-|TRBV5-1|TRBJ2-7
TGCGCCAGCAGCTTGATAGGCCACGATCCTACGAAGCAGTACTTC
CASSLIGHDPTKQYF
>-|-|TRBV18|TRBJ1-5
TGTGCCAGCTCACCAAGGCGCACTCAGCCCCAGCATTTT
CASSPRRTQPQHF
>TRBD1|-|TRBV27|TRBJ1-5
TGTGCCAGCAGTTTATCAGGACAGGGCGGGCTGCGCAATCAGCCCCAGCATTTT
CASSLSGQGGLRNQPQHF
>TRBD1|few|TRBV28|TRBJ1-4
TGTGCCAGCAGTCCCGGGACAGGGGCAACTAATGAAAAACTGTTTTTT
CASSPGTGATNEKLFF
>-|few|TRBV5-1|TRBJ1-1
TGCGCCAGCAGCTTCGGACAAGTCACTGAAGCTTTCTTT
CASSFGQVTEAFF
>-|-|TRBV13|TRBJ1-3
TGTGCCAGCAGCTTACGGGGCTCTGGAAACACCATATATTTT
CASSLRGSGNTIYF
>-|once|TRBV11-2|TRBJ1-3
TGTGCCAGCTGCCTACAGGGTTATCCCCCTTCGATAGGAAACACCATATATTTT
CASCLQGYPPSIGNTIYF
>TRBD1|-|TRBV2|TRBJ1-6
TGTGCCAGCAGTGAACAGGGGGGGTTTTCACCCCTCCACTTT
CASSEQGGFSPLHF
>-|once|TRBV18|TRBJ1-3
TGTGCCAGCTCACCACCAGGGCCCTTATCTGGAAACACCATATATTTT
CASSPPGPLSGNTIYF